The entry below describes one T cell receptor (beta chain). Its cognate antigen has yet to be identified. Base qualities are missing; no much larger clone stands one base away. V lost 0 bases and J lost 5 bases; the stretch between them is 11 bases long. The CDR3, cysteine through phenylalanine, is 14 amino acids long. Just CDR3 DNA is preserved here, 42 bases in frame from base 1. CDR1 is given as SGHKS and CDR2 as YYEKEE, both from the germline V gene (reference sequence). The immunoSEQ Assay, a bias-controlled multiplex PCR, was used to amplify TCRbeta CDR3 regions from genomic DNA. Per the authors' processing: Nucleated cell counts per sample were estimated from amplification of reference gene primers within the assay. To quantify the absolute abundance of each unique TCRbeta CDR3 rearrangement, sequence reads were collapsed and filtered. For each sample, productive Simpson clonality was calculated as the square root of Simpson's diversity index over productive rearrangements. What TCRdb holds here is the immuneACCESS table cut down to in-frame rearrangements. Part of the clones is not present; checked against another copy, under half of the missing clones reflect an unresolved V gene, and the others are unexplained. V and J calls and clone size are those listed in that table; D and trimming were worked out from the DNA. For this sample the table gives approximately 310,000 clones, of which 80% to 90% were detected only once. The top ten clonotypes cover under 2.5% of the sample.

This sample stems from a study of blood T cell repertoires in COVID-19 (dated by TCRdb to between 2020 and 2021). As for the study more broadly: The collaborator samples originated in the United States, Italy and Spain and spanned the acute and convalescent phases of COVID-19. A de-identified subject ID, COVID-19 status, age in years and sex were almost always included in the sample metadata. The prospective study material was composed of cDNA or gDNA derived from T cells, B-cell-depleted T cells, or PBMCs. The repertoires were released in a freely available public database meant as a resource for research on the immune response to SARS-CoV-2. Samples came from the ongoing ImmuneRACE study (first 160 participants) plus 1,254 subjects from 6 global collaborators. HLA class I and class II types, where available, came from metadata supplied by the sample provider rather than from assay-based typing. Deeply sampled blood TCRbeta repertoires from subjects exposed to, actively infected with, or recovered from COVID-19 were included in the dataset.

What the work shows at the level of the full study, not this receptor alone: The quantity of clinical and demographic metadata differed by source and by participant and was supplied without curation.

Participants in the prospective study were enrolled through a virtual design, were aged 18 to 89 years, and lived in about 25 United States geographic areas. To assign participants to cohorts, the prospective study relied on clinical history that participants themselves reported in a screening survey and a study questionnaire. Recovered participants in ImmuneRACE Cohort 3 were defined as having two consecutive negative NP/OP PCR tests, clearance from a healthcare professional, or resolution of symptoms. Each participant in the prospective study had whole blood, serum and a nasopharyngeal or oropharyngeal swab collected by mobile phlebotomists. Participants in the prospective study had the option to provide additional blood draws and questionnaires over an approximately 2-month period. Before DNA extraction, blood samples from the prospective study were shipped at room temperature or frozen.

The rearranged chain carries TRBV5-5 and TRBJ1-2; the D gene is perhaps TRBD1, from 5 matching bases. The receptor was derived from a young man who had recovered from COVID-19. Sequencing was performed on PBMCs or T cells enriched from blood (not recorded which). Read as DNA, the sequence is TGTGCCAGCAGCTTGGCTCCAGGGCCATATGGCTACACCTTC. Translated, this is CASSLAPGPYGYTF.